This record looks at one TCR beta chain sequence and its context. Reverse transcription of about 0.45 to 1 ug RNA was performed with random hexamers. TCRdb redid the calling of the immunoSEQ multiplex PCR reads with MiXCR, one entry per CDR3 protein. The sample carries 300,000 to 350,000 distinct CDR3 sequences, 92% recorded once. This CDR3 comprises 13 residues. These data belong to a study of CD8 T cells in Susac syndrome. This sequence joins TRBV21-1 and TRBJ2-1. TRBV21-1 is recorded as a pseudogene. The clonotype originates from a human donor with multiple sclerosis. The sequenced material came from CD4+ T cells from PBMCs. This CDR3 reads CARSIRVDNEQFF. For the CDR3, the DNA is TGTGCCAGGTCGATAAGGGTTGACAATGAGCAGTTCTTC.